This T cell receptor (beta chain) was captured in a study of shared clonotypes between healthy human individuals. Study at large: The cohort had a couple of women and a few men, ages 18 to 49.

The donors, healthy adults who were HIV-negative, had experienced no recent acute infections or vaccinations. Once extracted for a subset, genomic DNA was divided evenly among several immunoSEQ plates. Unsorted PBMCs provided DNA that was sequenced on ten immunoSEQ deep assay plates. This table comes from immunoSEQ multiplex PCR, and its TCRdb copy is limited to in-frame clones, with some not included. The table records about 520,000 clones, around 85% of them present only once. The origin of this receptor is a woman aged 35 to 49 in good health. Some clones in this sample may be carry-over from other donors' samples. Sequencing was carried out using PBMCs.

The CDR3 DNA sequence: TGTGCCAGTAGCCGGGACCACTACGAGCAGTACTTC. As protein: CASSRDHYEQYF. The gene calls are TRBV19 and TRBJ2-7, with D perhaps being TRBD1 or TRBD2 (5 bases each). Per the germline V gene, CDR1 is LNHDA and CDR2 is SQIVND (reference sequence). The CDR3 consists of 12 residues. V was cut by 6 bases and J by 3 bases, with 9 bases left in between.